Presented here are 7 T cell receptor beta chains from one specimen sequenced in a study of T cell responses to AZD1222 COVID-19 vaccine (dated by TCRdb to the early 2020s). The library was produced with the immunoSEQ multiplex PCR assay. What TCRdb holds here is the immuneACCESS table cut down to in-frame rearrangements. Part of the clones is not present; checked against another copy, under half of the missing clones reflect an unresolved V gene, and the others are unexplained. The sample table holds 130,000 to 150,000 clones, of which around 88% were seen once. Approximately 16% of the sample is in the top ten clones. The time point label on this specimen signifies: baseline before first vaccination. The starting material was peripheral blood, obtained on day 0 of AZD1222 vaccination. The receptors here all came from an adult in good health.

The chain employs TRBV2 and TRBJ1-4; D unresolved. CDR1 and CDR2 (germline): SNHLY, FYNNEI. CDR3 size: 15 residues. V lost 5 bases and J lost 5, with 15 bases in between. The CDR3 protein is CASSKEGNPNEKLFF. Here the CDR3 DNA reads TGTGCCAGCAGTAAGGAAGGGAACCCAAATGAAAAACTGTTTTTT. Full variable domain (missing parts from reference TRBV2 and TRBJ1-4): EPEVTQTPSHQVTQMGQEVILRCVPISNHLYFYWYRQILGQKVEFLVSFYNNEISEKSEIFDDQFSVERPDGSNFTLKIRSTKLEDSAMYFCASSKEGNPNEKLFFGSGTQLSVL.

This rearrangement joins TRBV27 to TRBJ1-1, with D possibly TRBD1 on 6 matching bases. The CDR3 sequence is 14 residues long. CDR1 MNHEY and CDR2 SMNVEV come from the germline V gene (reference sequence). V lost 8 bases and J 5 bases, leaving 18 bases between the germline ends. CDR3 amino acids: CASWISRGGTEAFF. The DNA of the CDR3 is TGTGCCAGCTGGATCTCGAGGGGGGGGACTGAAGCTTTCTTT.

V and J are TRBV2 and TRBJ2-5; a weak D match, TRBD1 (6 bases). This CDR3 is built from 14 residues. Germline V lookup: CDR1 SNHLY, CDR2 FYNNEI. The V gene lost 4 bases and the J gene lost 6 bases, with 15 bases spanning the gap. The DNA for the CDR3 is TGTGCCAGCAGTGTACAGGGAGTAGTAAAGACCCAGTACTTC. This translates into CASSVQGVVKTQYF. The whole variable domain, remainder taken from reference TRBV2 and TRBJ2-5, is EPEVTQTPSHQVTQMGQEVILRCVPISNHLYFYWYRQILGQKVEFLVSFYNNEISEKSEIFDDQFSVERPDGSNFTLKIRSTKLEDSAMYFCASSVQGVVKTQYFGPGTRLLVL.

J is TRBJ2-2 and V is TRBV12-5, with 11 bases that match TRBD1. With 5 bases clipped from V and 5 bases from J, the junction kept 4 bases outside the gene matches. The CDR3 has 15 amino acids. CDR1 LGHNT and CDR2 FRNRAP come from the germline V gene. CDR3 DNA sequence: TGTGCTAGTGGTCCAGGGACAGGGGGTACCGGGGAGCTGTTTTTT. Protein sequence: CASGPGTGGTGELFF.

The rearrangement links TRBV5-1 to TRBJ1-1; TRBD1 agrees at 7 bases. Germline trimming cut 0 bases from V and 4 bases from J; bases unmatched to any gene: 6. Germline V lookup: CDR1 SGHRS, CDR2 YFSETQ. The CDR3 length is 15 residues. This CDR3 reads CASSLEGGEGTEAFF. CDR3 DNA sequence: TGCGCCAGCAGCTTGGAAGGGGGCGAGGGCACTGAAGCTTTCTTT.

The J gene is TRBJ1-4, the V gene TRBV9; 9 bases line up with TRBD1. The CDR3 contains 15 residues. The ends lost 2 bases at V and 8 bases at J; junction bases unmatched: 7. The germline V gene encodes CDR1 SGDLS and CDR2 YYNGEE. The CDR3 nucleotides read TGTGCCAGCAGCGTTCGACAGGGGGTGGAGGAAAAACTGTTTTTT. It is translated as CASSVRQGVEEKLFF.

The chain uses TRBV12-3 or TRBV12-4 and TRBJ2-7; D is perhaps TRBD2 (6 bases). The CDR3 is made up of 13 amino acids. V gave up 3 bases and J gave up 4 bases, with 10 bases separating them. The DNA of the CDR3 is TGTGCCAGCAGTTTTTACGGGACTTACGAGCAGTACTTC. As protein: CASSFYGTYEQYF.